This TCR beta chain was captured in a study of blood T cell repertoires in COVID-19. Study-level information: From the United States, Italy and Spain came samples of acute and convalescent COVID-19. From T cells, B-cell-depleted T cells, or PBMCs came the material, which was cDNA or gDNA.

Authors' processing steps: Reference gene primer amplification gave nucleated cell count estimates. Assay: immunoSEQ multiplex PCR; the TCRdb copy retains only in-frame clones and omits some. V and J calls and clone size come straight from that table; D and trimming were deduced from the DNA. This table has about 34,000 clones, roughly 91% appearing once. The germline V gene has CDR1 LGHDT and CDR2 YNNKEL (reference sequence). The CDR3 spans 12 residues. The V end lost 2 bases, the J end lost 6 bases, and 7 bases lay between the germline ends. The rearrangement joins TRBV3-1 (or the pseudogene TRBV3-2) to TRBJ1-2; possible D gene TRBD1, 6 bases. The TCR originated in a man in his 70s with active COVID-19. Material: peripheral blood. In nucleotides, the CDR3 is TGTGCCAGCAGCCAACAGGGGAATGGCTACACCTTC. This codes for CASSQQGNGYTF.